This TCR beta chain is from a study of T cell responses to AZD1222 COVID-19 vaccine. Study results and caveats: Unmutated variant regions are reportedly the target of nearly half of TCRs that are spike-specific. Spike-specific TCR breadth and depth rose after two AZD1222 doses. Clonal diversity may have been underestimated in mostly white British donors.

The V segment lost 2 bases and the J segment 7 bases; nucleotides outside the gene matches: 10. Per germline, CDR1 SGHNT and CDR2 YYREEE (reference sequence). The CDR3 loop spans 16 amino acids. Second-dose intervals near 4 or 12 weeks were combined. Profiled with immunoSEQ multiplex PCR; TCRdb holds only in-frame clones, not every one. Of around 150,000 clones in the sample, more than 85% are singletons; the top ten hold approximately 3.5%. Remarks on this clone: Its cognate antigen is unknown.

This specimen consisted of peripheral blood, obtained 28 days after the second AZD1222 dose. V is TRBV5-4 and J is TRBJ2-1, with 9 bases lining up with TRBD2. The TCR originated in an adult who received the AZD1222 COVID-19 vaccine. This chain's CDR3 is CASSFFASSGENEQFF. CDR3 nucleotides: TGTGCCAGCAGCTTTTTTGCGTCTAGCGGGGAAAATGAGCAGTTCTTC.